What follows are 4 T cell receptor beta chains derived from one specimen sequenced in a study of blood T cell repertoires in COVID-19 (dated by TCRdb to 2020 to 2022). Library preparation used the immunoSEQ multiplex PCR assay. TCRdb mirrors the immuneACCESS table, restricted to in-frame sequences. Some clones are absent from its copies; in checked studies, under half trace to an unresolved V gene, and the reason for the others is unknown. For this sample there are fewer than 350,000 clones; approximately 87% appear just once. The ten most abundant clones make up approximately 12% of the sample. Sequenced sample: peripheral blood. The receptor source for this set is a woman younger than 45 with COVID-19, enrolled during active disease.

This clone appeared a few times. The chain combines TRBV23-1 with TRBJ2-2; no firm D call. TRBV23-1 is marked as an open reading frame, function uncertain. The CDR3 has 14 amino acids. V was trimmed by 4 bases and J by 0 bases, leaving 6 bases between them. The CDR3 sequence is CASSPSSNTGELFF. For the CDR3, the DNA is TGCGCCAGCAGTCCGAGTTCGAACACCGGGGAGCTGTTTTTT.

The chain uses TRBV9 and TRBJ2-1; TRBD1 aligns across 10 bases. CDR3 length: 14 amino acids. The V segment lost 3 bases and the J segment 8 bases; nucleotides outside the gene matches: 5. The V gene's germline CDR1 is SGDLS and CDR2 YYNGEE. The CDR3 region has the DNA TGTGCCAGCAGCGCTCTCGGGACAGGGGATGAGCAGTTCTTC. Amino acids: CASSALGTGDEQFF. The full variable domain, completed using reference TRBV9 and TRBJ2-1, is DSGVTQTPKHLITATGQRVTLRCSPRSGDLSVYWYQQSLDQGLQFLIQYYNGEERAKGNILERFSAQQFPDLHSELNLSSLELGDSALYFCASSALGTGDEQFFGPGTRLTVL.

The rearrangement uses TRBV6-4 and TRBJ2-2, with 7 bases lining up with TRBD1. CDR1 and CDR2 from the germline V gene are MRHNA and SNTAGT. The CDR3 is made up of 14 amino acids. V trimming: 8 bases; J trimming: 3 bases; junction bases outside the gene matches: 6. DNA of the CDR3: TGTGCCAGCCTACGAGGGACAGACACCGGGGAGCTGTTTTTT. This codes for CASLRGTDTGELFF.

CDR3 region: CASSNNRTSTYEQYF. Written as DNA, the CDR3 is TGTGCCAGCAGCAATAACCGGACAAGTACCTACGAGCAGTACTTC. The gene calls are TRBV21-1 and TRBJ2-7; the table's D call, TRBD1, has no DNA check behind it. TRBV21-1 is shown as a pseudogene. This CDR3 comprises 15 residues.